A selection of T cell receptor beta chains follows, all from one sample in a study of T cell repertoires in cytomegalovirus infection. TCRdb ran MiXCR on the reads and lists one entry per CDR3 protein. The data hold around 49,000 distinct CDR3 sequences, with roughly a fifth observed a single time. These receptors' targets are unknown. Sequencing was performed on CD8+ T cells from cultured PBMCs, taken from culture after CMV antigen stimulation. The receptors come from a human donor in good health (CMV status not recorded). Some clones in this sample may be carry-over from other donors' samples. Each CDR3 is given with its conserved first and last residue. The order of the fields is D gene, clone size, J gene, V gene, CDR3 protein, CDR3 DNA. D genes are given only for firm matches. Part of the rows lack a size; the others show once, few, many or a class for expanded clones.

>.|few|TRBJ2-1|TRBV7-9
CASSLTGWSSYNEQFF
TGTGCCAGCAGCTTAACGGGGTGGAGCTCCTACAATGAGCAGTTCTTC
>.|.|TRBJ2-1|TRBV7-2
CASSPHSGLSSYNEQFF
TGTGCCAGCAGCCCTCATAGCGGCCTGAGCTCCTACAATGAGCAGTTCTTC
>.|few|TRBJ2-7|TRBV2
CASSEALQGYEQYF
TGTGCCAGCAGTGAAGCGCTTCAGGGCTACGAGCAGTACTTC
>.|few|TRBJ1-6|TRBV6-5
CASSYSSGGGNSPLHF
TGTGCCAGCAGTTACTCTTCCGGGGGAGGAAATTCACCCCTCCACTTT
>TRBD1|.|TRBJ1-2|TRBV20-1
CSAPRGVYGYTF
TGCAGTGCTCCCAGGGGGGTCTATGGCTACACCTTC
>TRBD2|.|TRBJ2-3|TRBV7-3
CASSPNEAGRSTDTQYF
TGTGCCAGCAGCCCCAACGAAGCGGGACGCAGCACAGATACGCAGTATTTT
>.|medium-sized|TRBJ2-1|TRBV7-2
CASSLGQYMNEQFF
TGTGCCAGCAGCTTAGGACAGTATATGAATGAGCAGTTCTTC
>.|few|TRBJ2-1|TRBV20-1
CSARDLGVSYNEQFF
TGCAGTGCTAGAGATTTGGGAGTCTCCTACAATGAGCAGTTCTTC
>TRBD1|.|TRBJ1-5|TRBV6-6
CASRQITGGNNQPQHF
TGTGCCAGCAGGCAGATAACAGGGGGGAACAATCAGCCCCAGCATTTT
>.|.|TRBJ1-1|TRBV7-9
CASSSLGGADTEAFF
TGTGCCAGCAGCTCCCTTGGGGGAGCGGACACTGAAGCTTTCTTT
>TRBD2|.|TRBJ2-2|TRBV11-1
CASSLEASGRAGELFF
TGTGCCAGCAGCTTAGAAGCTAGCGGGAGAGCCGGGGAGCTGTTTTTT
>.|few|TRBJ2-1|TRBV11-3
CASSLRTVSSYNEQFF
TGTGCCAGCAGCCTCCGGACCGTAAGCTCCTACAATGAGCAGTTCTTC
>.|.|TRBJ1-6|TRBV27
CASKTGFNSPLHF
TGTGCCAGCAAAACTGGTTTTAATTCACCCCTCCACTTT
>.|many|TRBJ1-2|TRBV7-2
CASSSYAAYGYTF
TGTGCCAGCAGCTCCTACGCTGCCTATGGCTACACCTTC
>.|.|TRBJ1-5|TRBV7-9
CASSLEGGSQHF
TGTGCCAGCAGCTTAGAAGGGGGTTCCCAGCATTTT
>TRBD1|.|TRBJ1-2|TRBV4-3
CASSPRTGADGYTF
TGCGCCAGCAGCCCCCGGACAGGGGCGGACGGCTACACCTTC
>.|.|TRBJ2-3|TRBV27
CASSFRLVAVDTQYF
TGTGCCAGCAGTTTCCGACTAGTCGCCGTAGATACGCAGTATTTT
>TRBD1|few|TRBJ2-2|TRBV7-9
CASHAGQGNTGELFF
TGTGCCAGCCACGCCGGACAGGGGAACACCGGGGAGCTGTTTTTT
>.|.|TRBJ2-7|TRBV12-3/TRBV12-4
CASSPDALYEQYF
TGTGCCAGCAGTCCGGACGCCCTTTACGAGCAGTACTTC
>.|few|TRBJ2-1|TRBV28
CASSPVRGTSYNEQFF
TGTGCCAGCAGTCCTGTCAGGGGAACCTCCTACAATGAGCAGTTCTTC
>.|few|TRBJ1-5|TRBV24-1
CATSDPDTGYDQPQHF
TGTGCCACCAGTGACCCCGATACAGGGTACGATCAGCCCCAGCATTTT
>.|many|TRBJ1-1|TRBV10-3
CAISVNGGNTEAFF
TGTGCCATCAGTGTTAACGGGGGAAACACTGAAGCTTTCTTT
>.|.|TRBJ2-1|TRBV2
CASLGFWQAGNEQFF
TGTGCCAGCCTGGGGTTTTGGCAGGCGGGGAATGAGCAGTTCTTC
>TRBD2|.|TRBJ2-7|TRBV7-8
CASRELAGGRYEQYF
TGTGCCAGCAGGGAGCTAGCGGGGGGGCGATACGAGCAGTACTTC
>.|medium-sized|TRBJ2-1|TRBV6-5
CASSYSRSGDEQFF
TGTGCCAGCAGTTACTCGAGGTCAGGCGATGAGCAGTTCTTC
>TRBD2|.|TRBJ2-1|TRBV7-6
CASSSLPGLAYNEQFF
TGTGCCAGCAGCTCCTTACCGGGACTAGCTTACAATGAGCAGTTCTTC
>.|.|TRBJ2-7|TRBV4-3
CASSQDLVTYEQYF
TGCGCCAGCAGCCAAGATCTGGTGACCTACGAGCAGTACTTC